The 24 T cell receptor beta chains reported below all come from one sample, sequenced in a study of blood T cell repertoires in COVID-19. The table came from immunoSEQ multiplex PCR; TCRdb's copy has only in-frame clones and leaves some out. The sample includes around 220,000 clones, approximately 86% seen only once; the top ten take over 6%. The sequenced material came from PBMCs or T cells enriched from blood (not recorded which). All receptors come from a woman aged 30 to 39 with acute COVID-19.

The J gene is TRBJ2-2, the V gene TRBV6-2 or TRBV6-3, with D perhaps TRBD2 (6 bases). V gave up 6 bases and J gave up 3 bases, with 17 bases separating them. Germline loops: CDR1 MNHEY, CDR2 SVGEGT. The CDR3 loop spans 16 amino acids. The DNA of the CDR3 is TGTGCCAGCAGCCTTGCCGGGACTTTATACACCGGGGAGCTGTTTTTT. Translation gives CASSLAGTLYTGELFF.

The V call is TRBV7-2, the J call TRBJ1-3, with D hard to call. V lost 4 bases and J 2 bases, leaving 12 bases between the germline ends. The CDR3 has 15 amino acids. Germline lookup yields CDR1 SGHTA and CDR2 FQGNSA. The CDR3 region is CASSSTLGAGNTIYF. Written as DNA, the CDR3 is TGTGCCAGCAGCTCCACCCTCGGGGCTGGAAACACCATATATTTT.

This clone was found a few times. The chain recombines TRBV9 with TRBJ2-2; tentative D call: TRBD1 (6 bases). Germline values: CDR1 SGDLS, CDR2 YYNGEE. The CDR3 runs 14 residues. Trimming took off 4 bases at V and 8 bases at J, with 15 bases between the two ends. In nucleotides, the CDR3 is TGTGCCAGCAGCCCCGCCCAGGGGAGTGGGGAGCTGTTTTTT. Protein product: CASSPAQGSGELFF.

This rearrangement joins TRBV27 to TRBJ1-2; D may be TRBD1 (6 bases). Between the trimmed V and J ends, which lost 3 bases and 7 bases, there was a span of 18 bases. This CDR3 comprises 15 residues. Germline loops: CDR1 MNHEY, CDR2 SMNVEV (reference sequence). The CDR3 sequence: CASSFIRGPQGGYTF. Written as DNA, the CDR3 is TGTGCCAGCAGTTTTATTAGGGGCCCACAGGGTGGCTACACCTTC.

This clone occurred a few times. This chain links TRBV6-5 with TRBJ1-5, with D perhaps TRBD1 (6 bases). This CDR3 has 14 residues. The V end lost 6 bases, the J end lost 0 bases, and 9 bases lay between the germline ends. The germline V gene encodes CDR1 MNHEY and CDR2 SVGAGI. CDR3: CASSQTGSNQPQHF. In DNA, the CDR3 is TGTGCCAGCAGCCAGACAGGTAGCAATCAGCCCCAGCATTTT.

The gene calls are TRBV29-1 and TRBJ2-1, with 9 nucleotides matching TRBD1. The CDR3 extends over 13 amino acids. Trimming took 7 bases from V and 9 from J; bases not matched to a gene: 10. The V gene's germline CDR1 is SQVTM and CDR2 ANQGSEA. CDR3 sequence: CSADGTGLSEQFF. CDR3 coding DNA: TGCAGCGCGGACGGGACAGGGTTGAGTGAGCAGTTCTTC.

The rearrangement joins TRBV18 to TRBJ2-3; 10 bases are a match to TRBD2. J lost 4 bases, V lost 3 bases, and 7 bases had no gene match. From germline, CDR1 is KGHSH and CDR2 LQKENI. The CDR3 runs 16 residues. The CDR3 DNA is TGTGCCAGCTCACCTCTTAGCGGGAGGAACGCAGATACGCAGTATTTT. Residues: CASSPLSGRNADTQYF. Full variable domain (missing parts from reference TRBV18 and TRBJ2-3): NAGVMQNPRHLVRRRGQEARLRCSPMKGHSHVYWYRQLPEEGLKFMVYLQKENIIDESGMPKERFSAEFPKEGPSILRIQQVVRGDSAAYFCASSPLSGRNADTQYFGPGTRLTVL.

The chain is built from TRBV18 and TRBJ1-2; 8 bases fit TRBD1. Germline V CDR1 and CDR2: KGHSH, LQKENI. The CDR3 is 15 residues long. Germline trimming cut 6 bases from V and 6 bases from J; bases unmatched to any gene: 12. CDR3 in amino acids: CASSQQPSTGDGYTF. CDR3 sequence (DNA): TGTGCCAGCTCTCAACAACCGTCGACAGGGGATGGCTACACCTTC. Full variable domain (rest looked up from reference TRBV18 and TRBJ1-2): NAGVMQNPRHLVRRRGQEARLRCSPMKGHSHVYWYRQLPEEGLKFMVYLQKENIIDESGMPKERFSAEFPKEGPSILRIQQVVRGDSAAYFCASSQQPSTGDGYTFGSGTRLTVV.

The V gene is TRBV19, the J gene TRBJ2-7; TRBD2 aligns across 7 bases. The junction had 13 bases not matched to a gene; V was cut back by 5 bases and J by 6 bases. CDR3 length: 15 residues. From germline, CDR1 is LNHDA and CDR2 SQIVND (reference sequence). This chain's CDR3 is CASSSPGRGAGEQYF. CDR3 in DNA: TGTGCCAGTAGTTCCCCGGGGAGGGGCGCCGGCGAGCAGTACTTC.

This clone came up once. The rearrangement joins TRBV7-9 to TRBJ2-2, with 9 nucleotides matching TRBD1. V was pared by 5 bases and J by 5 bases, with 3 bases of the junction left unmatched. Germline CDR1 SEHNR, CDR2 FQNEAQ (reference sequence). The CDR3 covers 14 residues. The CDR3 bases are TGTGCCAGCAGCGACAGGGGGGGAACCGGGGAGCTGTTTTTT. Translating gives CASSDRGGTGELFF.

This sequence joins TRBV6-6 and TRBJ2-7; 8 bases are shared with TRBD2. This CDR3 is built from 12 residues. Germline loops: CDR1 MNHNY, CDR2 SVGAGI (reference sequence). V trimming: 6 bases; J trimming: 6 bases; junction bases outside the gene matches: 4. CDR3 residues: CASSRGGTEQYF. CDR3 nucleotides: TGTGCCAGCAGCCGCGGGGGGACCGAGCAGTACTTC.

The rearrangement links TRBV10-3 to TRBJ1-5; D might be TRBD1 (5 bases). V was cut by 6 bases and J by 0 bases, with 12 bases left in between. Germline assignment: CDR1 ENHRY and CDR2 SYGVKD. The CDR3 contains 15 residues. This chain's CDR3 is CAISGTDYSNQPQHF. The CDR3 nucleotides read TGTGCCATCAGCGGGACGGACTATAGCAATCAGCCCCAGCATTTT.

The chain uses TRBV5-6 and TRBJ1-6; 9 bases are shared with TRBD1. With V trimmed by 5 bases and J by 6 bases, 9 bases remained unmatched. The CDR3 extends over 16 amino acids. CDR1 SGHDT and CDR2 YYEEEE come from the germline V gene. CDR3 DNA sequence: TGTGCCAGCAGTTGGCCACAGGGGGCAGGTAATTCACCCCTCCACTTT. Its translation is CASSWPQGAGNSPLHF.

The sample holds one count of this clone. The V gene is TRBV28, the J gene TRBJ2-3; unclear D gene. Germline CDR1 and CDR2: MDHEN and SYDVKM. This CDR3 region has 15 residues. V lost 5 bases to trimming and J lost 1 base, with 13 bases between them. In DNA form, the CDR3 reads TGTGCCAGCAGTCCCCCCGGGTTTCGCACAGATACGCAGTATTTT. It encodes CASSPPGFRTDTQYF. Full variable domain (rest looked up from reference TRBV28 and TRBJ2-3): DVKVTQSSRYLVKRTGEKVFLECVQDMDHENMFWYRQDPGLGLRLIYFSYDVKMKEKGDIPEGYSVSREKKERFSLILESASTNQTSMYLCASSPPGFRTDTQYFGPGTRLTVL.

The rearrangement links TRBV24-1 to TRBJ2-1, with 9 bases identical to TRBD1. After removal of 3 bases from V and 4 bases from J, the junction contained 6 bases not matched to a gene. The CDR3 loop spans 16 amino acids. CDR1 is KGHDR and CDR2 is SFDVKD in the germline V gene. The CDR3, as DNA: TGTGCCACCAGTGATCCCGGGACAGGGTTTTACAATGAGCAGTTCTTC. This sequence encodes CATSDPGTGFYNEQFF.

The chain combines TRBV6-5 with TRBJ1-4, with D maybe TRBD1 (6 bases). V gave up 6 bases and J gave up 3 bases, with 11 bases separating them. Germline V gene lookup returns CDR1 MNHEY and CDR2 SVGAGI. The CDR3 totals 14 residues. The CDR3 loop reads CASSDRKANEKLFF. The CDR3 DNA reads TGTGCCAGCAGCGACAGGAAGGCTAATGAAAAACTGTTTTTT.

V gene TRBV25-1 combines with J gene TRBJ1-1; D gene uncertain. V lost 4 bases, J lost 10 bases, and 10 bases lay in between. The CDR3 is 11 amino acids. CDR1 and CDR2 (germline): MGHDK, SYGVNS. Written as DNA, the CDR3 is TGTGCCAGCAGTGTCATTGATAGAGCTTTCTTT. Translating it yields CASSVIDRAFF.

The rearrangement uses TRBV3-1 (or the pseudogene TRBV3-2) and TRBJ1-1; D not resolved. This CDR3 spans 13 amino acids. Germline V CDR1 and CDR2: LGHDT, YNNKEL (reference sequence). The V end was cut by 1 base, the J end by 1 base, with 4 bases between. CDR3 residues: CASSQVRNTEAFF. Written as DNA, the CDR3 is TGTGCCAGCAGCCAAGTGAGGAACACTGAAGCTTTCTTT.

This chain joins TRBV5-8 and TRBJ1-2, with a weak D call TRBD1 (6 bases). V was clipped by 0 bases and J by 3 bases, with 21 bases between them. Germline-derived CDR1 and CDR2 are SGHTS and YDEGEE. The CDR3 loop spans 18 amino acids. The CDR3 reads CASSLESRGRPLYYGYTF. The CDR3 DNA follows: TGTGCCAGCAGCTTGGAAAGCAGGGGACGCCCGTTATACTATGGCTACACCTTC.

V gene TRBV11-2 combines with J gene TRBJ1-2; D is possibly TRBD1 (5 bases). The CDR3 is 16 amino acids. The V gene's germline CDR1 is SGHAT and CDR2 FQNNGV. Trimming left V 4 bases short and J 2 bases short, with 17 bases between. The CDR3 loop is CASSSQGLGANYGYTF. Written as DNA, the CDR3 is TGTGCCAGCAGCTCCCAGGGCCTAGGGGCCAACTATGGCTACACCTTC.

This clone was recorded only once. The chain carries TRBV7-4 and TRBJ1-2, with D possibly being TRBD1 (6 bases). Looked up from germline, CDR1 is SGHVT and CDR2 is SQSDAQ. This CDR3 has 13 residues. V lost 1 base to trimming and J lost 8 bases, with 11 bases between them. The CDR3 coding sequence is TGTGCCAGCAGCTTAGACAGGGCCGAGGGCTACACCTTC. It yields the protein CASSLDRAEGYTF.

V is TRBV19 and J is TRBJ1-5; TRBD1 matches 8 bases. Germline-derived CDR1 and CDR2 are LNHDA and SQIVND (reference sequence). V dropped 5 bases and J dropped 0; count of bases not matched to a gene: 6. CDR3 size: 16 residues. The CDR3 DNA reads TGTGCCAGTAGTCAAATCGACAGGGGTAGCAATCAGCCCCAGCATTTT. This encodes CASSQIDRGSNQPQHF.

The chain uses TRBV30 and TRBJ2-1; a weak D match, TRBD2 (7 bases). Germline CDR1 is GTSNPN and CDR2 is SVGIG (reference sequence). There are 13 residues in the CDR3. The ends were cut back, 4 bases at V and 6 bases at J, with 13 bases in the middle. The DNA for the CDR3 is TGTGCCTGGAACGGGGGGCCGAGCAATGAGCAGTTCTTC. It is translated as CAWNGGPSNEQFF.

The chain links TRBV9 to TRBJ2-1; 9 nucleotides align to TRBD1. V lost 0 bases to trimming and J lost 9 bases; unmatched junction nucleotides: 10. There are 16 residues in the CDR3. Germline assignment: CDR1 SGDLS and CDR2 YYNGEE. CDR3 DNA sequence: TGTGCCAGCAGCGTAGTGGGACAGGGTAGATTGAGTGAGCAGTTCTTC. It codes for CASSVVGQGRLSEQFF.